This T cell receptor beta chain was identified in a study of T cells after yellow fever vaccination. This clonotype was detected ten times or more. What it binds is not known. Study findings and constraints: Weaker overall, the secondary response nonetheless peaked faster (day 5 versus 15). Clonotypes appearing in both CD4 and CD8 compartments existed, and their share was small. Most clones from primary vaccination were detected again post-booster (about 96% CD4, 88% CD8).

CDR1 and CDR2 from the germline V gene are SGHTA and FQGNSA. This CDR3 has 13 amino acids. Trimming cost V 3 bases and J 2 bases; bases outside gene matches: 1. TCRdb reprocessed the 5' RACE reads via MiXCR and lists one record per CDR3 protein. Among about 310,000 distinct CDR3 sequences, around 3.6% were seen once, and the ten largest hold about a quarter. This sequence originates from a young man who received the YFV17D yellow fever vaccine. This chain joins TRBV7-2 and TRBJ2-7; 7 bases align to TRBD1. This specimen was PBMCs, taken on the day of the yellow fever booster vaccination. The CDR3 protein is CASSFDRAYEQYV. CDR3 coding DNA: TGTGCCAGCAGCTTCGACAGGGCCTACGAGCAGTACGTC.